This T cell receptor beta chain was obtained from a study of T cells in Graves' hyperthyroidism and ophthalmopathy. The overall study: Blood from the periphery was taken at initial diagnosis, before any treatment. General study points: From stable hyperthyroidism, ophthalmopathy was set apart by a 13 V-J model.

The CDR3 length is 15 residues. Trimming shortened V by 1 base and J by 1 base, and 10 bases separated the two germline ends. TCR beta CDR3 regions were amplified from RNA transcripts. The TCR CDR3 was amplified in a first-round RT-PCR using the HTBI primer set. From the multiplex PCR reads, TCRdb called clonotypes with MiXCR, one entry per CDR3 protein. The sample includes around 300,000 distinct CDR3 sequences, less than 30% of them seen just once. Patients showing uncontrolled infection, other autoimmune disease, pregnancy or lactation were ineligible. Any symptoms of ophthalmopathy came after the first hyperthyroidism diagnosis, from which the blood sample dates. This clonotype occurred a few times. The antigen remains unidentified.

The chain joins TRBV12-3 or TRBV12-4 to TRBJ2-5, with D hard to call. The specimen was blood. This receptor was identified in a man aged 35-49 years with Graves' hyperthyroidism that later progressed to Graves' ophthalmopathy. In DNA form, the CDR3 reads TGTGCCAGCAGTTTAGGAGGTTCCCGCCAAGAGACCCAGTACTTC. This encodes CASSLGGSRQETQYF.